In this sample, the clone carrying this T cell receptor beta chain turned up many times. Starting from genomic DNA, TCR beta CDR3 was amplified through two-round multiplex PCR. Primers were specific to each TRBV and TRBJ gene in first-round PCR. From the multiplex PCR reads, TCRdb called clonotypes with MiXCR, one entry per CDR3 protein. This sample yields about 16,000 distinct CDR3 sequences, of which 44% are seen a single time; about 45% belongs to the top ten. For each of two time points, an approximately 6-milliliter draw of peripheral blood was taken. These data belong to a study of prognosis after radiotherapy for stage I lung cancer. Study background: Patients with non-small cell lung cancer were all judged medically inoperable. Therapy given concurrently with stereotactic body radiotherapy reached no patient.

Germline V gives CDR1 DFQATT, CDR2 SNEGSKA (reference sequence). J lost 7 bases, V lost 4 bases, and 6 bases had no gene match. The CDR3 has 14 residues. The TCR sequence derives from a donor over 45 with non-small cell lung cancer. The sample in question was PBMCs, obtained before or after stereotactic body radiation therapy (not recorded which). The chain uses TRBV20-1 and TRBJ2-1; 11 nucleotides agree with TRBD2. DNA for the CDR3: TGCAGTGCTATCAGGGCTAGCGGGAGGAATGAGCAGTTCTTC. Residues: CSAIRASGRNEQFF.